This T cell receptor beta chain comes out of a study of CD4 T cells in relation to SARS-CoV-2 and coronaviruses. More than 7.5 x 10^4 naive or memory CD4+ cells were cultured with CEF peptides for roughly 10 days. Note on this clone: As yet, its antigen is unknown.

Produced via immunoSEQ multiplex PCR; TCRdb's table is partial and in-frame only. The table shows about 36,000 clones, with approximately 80% occurring only once. Per germline, CDR1 SNHLY and CDR2 FYNNEI. V was shortened by 5 bases and J by 0 bases, with 7 bases between the two germline ends. CDR3 length: 13 residues. General study points: SARS-CoV-2-driven expansion was significantly weaker in crossreactive than monoreactive clones.

The sample consisted of memory CD4+ T cells from PBMCs, cultured in vitro. The source is an adult with COVID-19. J is TRBJ1-1 and V is TRBV2; D remains unclear. Here the CDR3 reads CASSQDMNTEAFF. For the CDR3, the DNA is TGTGCCAGCAGTCAGGATATGAACACTGAAGCTTTCTTT.